This T cell receptor (beta chain) was recovered during a study of breast tumors, draining lymph nodes, adjacent tissues. Regarding the study as a whole: Tumor repertoires ranked between lymph nodes and nontumor tissue in diversity, with V and J gene preferences. Tumor T cell lymph node origin was a supported hypothesis, not proven.

The CDR3 extends over 16 amino acids. CDR1 DFQATT and CDR2 SNEGSKA come from the germline V gene (reference sequence). TCRdb processed the multiplex PCR reads anew with MiXCR; each CDR3 protein has one entry. The table lists 85,000 to 130,000 distinct CDR3 sequences, 30% of them singletons. This clonotype showed up just once. Its antigen is not identified. The germline gene is not matched at one end of the junction; a read error may be the cause. Axillary draining lymph nodes of breast cancer patients supplied the node samples. This TCR was sampled from a female donor with breast cancer. Some clones in this sample may be carry-over from other donors' samples. The chain couples TRBV20-1 to TRBJ2-3, with D maybe TRBD1 (5 bases). What was sequenced was axillary lymph node tissue. CDR3 protein: CSANDGFHQGADTQYF. The CDR3 DNA reads TGCAGTGCTAACGACGGGTTCCACCAAGGGGCAGACACGCAGTATTTT.